Below, 15 T cell receptor beta chains from the same sample are listed, as sequenced in a study of T cell responses to AZD1222 COVID-19 vaccine. TCRdb's copy holds only in-frame clones and misses some; the assay was immunoSEQ multiplex PCR. The sample has about 140,000 clones; around 90% are singletons. The sample was peripheral blood, taken on day 0 of AZD1222 vaccination. These receptors were collected from an adult in good health.

The chain combines TRBV9 with TRBJ2-1, with 10 bases identical to TRBD1. From germline, CDR1 is SGDLS and CDR2 YYNGEE. The CDR3 runs 16 residues. V shed 3 bases, J shed 4 bases, and the junction held 7 bases outside the gene matches. As DNA, the CDR3 is TGTGCCAGCAGCGCGCGCGGGACAGGGGTTTACAATGAGCAGTTCTTC. Residues: CASSARGTGVYNEQFF.

The V gene is TRBV9, the J gene TRBJ1-6; 8 positions match TRBD1. Per germline, CDR1 SGDLS and CDR2 YYNGEE. The V segment lost 3 bases and the J segment 10 bases; nucleotides outside the gene matches: 6. The CDR3 covers 14 residues. This CDR3 reads CASSGDRGLSPLHF. CDR3 DNA sequence: TGTGCCAGCAGCGGAGACAGGGGACTCTCACCCCTCCACTTT.

V gene TRBV27 combines with J gene TRBJ1-1, with a possible D match to TRBD1 (5 bases). V shed 6 bases and J shed 3 bases, with 11 bases lying between them. The CDR3 has 13 residues. Germline assignment: CDR1 MNHEY and CDR2 SMNVEV (reference sequence). DNA for the CDR3: TGTGCCAGCAGACTCCAGGGTTACACTGAAGCTTTCTTT. Protein product: CASRLQGYTEAFF.

The chain joins TRBV6-2 or TRBV6-3 to TRBJ2-7, with TRBD2 as a possible D gene (6 bases). Trimming took 0 bases from V and 2 from J, leaving 14 bases between them. CDR1 is MNHEY, CDR2 SVGEGT, per germline. The CDR3 runs to 16 residues. The CDR3 is CASSYSRSGPTYEQYF. The CDR3 nucleotides are TGTGCCAGCAGTTACTCCCGGAGCGGGCCAACCTACGAGCAGTACTTC.

This clone was observed a few times. The gene calls are TRBV7-5 and TRBJ2-3; TRBD2, the table's D call, was not compared with the DNA. TRBV7-5 is labeled a pseudogene. The length of the CDR3 is 17 residues. CDR3 in DNA: TGTGCCAGAAGCTTAGTCCGGAGGCCAGATAGCACAGATACGCAGTATTTT. This encodes CARSLVRRPDSTDTQYF.

This clone was seen a single time. The CDR3 region has the DNA TGTGCCAGCAGTTTGCTTTGGGGCCTCGGTTACGAGCAGTACTTC. Translated, it gives CASSLLWGLGYEQYF. The V gene is TRBV6-5, the J gene TRBJ2-7; D is perhaps TRBD1 (5 bases). CDR1 and CDR2 (germline): MNHEY, SVGAGI. This CDR3 region has 15 residues. The ends were cut back, 4 bases at V and 4 bases at J, with 17 bases in the middle.

This CDR3 is CASSYPSGTRIQETQYF. DNA of the CDR3: TGTGCCAGCAGTTACCCGAGCGGAACCCGAATCCAAGAGACCCAGTACTTC. V and J are TRBV6-2 or TRBV6-3 and TRBJ2-5, with D tentatively TRBD2 (5 bases). The CDR3 has 17 amino acids. Between the trimmed V and J ends, which lost 2 bases and 1 base, there was a span of 17 bases. Germline CDR1 and CDR2: MNHEY and SVGEGT.

The chain joins TRBV5-4 to TRBJ1-1; unclear D gene. CDR1 is SGHNT and CDR2 is YYREEE in the germline V gene (reference sequence). The CDR3 runs 15 residues. Trimming cost V 0 bases and J 0 bases, with 9 bases left between them. CDR3 region: CASSLVLGLNTEAFF. CDR3 sequence (DNA): TGTGCCAGCAGCTTGGTGCTGGGTTTGAACACTGAAGCTTTCTTT.

DNA of the CDR3: TGTGCCAGCAGTTACTCGCGGAATAACTATGGCTACACCTTC. Protein: CASSYSRNNYGYTF. This chain links TRBV6-5 with TRBJ1-2; D ambiguous. Germline assignment: CDR1 MNHEY and CDR2 SVGAGI. Trimming stripped 0 bases from V and 1 base from J, with 6 bases between. This CDR3 is 14 amino acids long.

The rearrangement uses TRBV11-3 and TRBJ2-1; TRBD2 might be the D (5 bases). The CDR3 extends over 15 amino acids. The germline V gene encodes CDR1 SGHNT and CDR2 YENEEA. V lost 0 bases, J lost 6 bases, and 12 bases lay in between. The DNA for the CDR3 is TGTGCCAGCAGCTTAGATGGCCTAAGCGGCAATGAGCAGTTCTTC. Protein: CASSLDGLSGNEQFF.

The gene calls are TRBV15 and TRBJ1-2, with 11 bases that match TRBD1. CDR3 length: 15 amino acids. Unmatched junction bases numbered 6, after V lost 7 bases and J lost 2 bases. The V gene's germline CDR1 is LNHNV and CDR2 YYDKDF (reference sequence). The CDR3, as DNA: TGTGCCACCACCTTAGGGACAGGGGGAAACTATGGCTACACCTTC. Translating it yields CATTLGTGGNYGYTF.

The chain carries TRBV5-5 and TRBJ2-2, with D uncertain. The CDR3 is 15 residues long. CDR1 and CDR2 (germline): SGHKS, YYEKEE (reference sequence). Trimming took 0 bases from V and 2 from J, leaving 8 bases between them. CDR3 coding DNA: TGTGCCAGCAGCTTGGGACGGGCTAACACCGGGGAGCTGTTTTTT. This gives the protein CASSLGRANTGELFF.

The chain joins TRBV27 to TRBJ1-1; D possibly corresponds to TRBD1 (5 bases). Germline loops: CDR1 MNHEY, CDR2 SMNVEV (reference sequence). The CDR3 is 15 residues long. Between the trimmed V and J ends, which lost 5 bases and 4 bases, there was a span of 17 bases. CDR3 DNA sequence: TGTGCCAGCAGTCTCCTCCTCGGGGGGAGCACTGAAGCTTTCTTT. It yields the protein CASSLLLGGSTEAFF.

The genes are TRBV3-1 (or the pseudogene TRBV3-2) and TRBJ1-5; no definite D call. The CDR3 is 13 amino acids. V shed 2 bases and J shed 5 bases, with 7 bases lying between them. CDR1 and CDR2 from the germline V gene are LGHDT and YNNKEL (reference sequence). The CDR3: CASSQNRDQPQHF. DNA for the CDR3: TGTGCCAGCAGCCAAAATAGGGATCAGCCCCAGCATTTT.

J is TRBJ1-1 and V is TRBV29-1, with D hard to call. V lost 7 bases to trimming and J lost 6 bases, with 12 bases between them. CDR3 length: 11 amino acids. CDR1 and CDR2 from the germline V gene are SQVTM and ANQGSEA. CDR3 residues: CSAREGAEAFF. The CDR3 DNA reads TGCAGCGCCCGGGAAGGCGCTGAAGCTTTCTTT.